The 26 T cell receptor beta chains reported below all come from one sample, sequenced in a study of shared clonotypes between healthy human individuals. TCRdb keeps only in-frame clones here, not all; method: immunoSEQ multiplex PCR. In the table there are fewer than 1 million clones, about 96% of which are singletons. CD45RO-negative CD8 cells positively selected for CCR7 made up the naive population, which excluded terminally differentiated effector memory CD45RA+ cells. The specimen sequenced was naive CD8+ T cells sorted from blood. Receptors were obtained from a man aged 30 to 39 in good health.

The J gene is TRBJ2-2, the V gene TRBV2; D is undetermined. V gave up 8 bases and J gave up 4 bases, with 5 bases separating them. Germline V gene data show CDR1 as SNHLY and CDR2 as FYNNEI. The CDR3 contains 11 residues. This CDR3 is CASRATGELFF. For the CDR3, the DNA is TGTGCCAGCCGGGCCACCGGGGAGCTGTTTTTT. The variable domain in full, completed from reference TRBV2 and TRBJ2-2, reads EPEVTQTPSHQVTQMGQEVILRCVPISNHLYFYWYRQILGQKVEFLVSFYNNEISEKSEIFDDQFSVERPDGSNFTLKIRSTKLEDSAMYFCASRATGELFFGEGSRLTVL.

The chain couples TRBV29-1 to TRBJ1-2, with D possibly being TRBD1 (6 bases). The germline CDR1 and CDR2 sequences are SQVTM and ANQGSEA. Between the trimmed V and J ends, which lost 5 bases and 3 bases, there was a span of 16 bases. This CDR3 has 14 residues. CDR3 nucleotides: TGCAGCGTTCGGGACAAAGAGGCTCACTATGGCTACACCTTC. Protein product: CSVRDKEAHYGYTF.

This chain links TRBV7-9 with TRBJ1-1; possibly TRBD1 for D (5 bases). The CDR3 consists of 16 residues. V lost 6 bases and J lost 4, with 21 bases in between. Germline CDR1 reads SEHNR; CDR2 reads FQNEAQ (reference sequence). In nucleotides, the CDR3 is TGTGCCAGCAGGCCAGACGGGGACTTTACAGCCACTGAAGCTTTCTTT. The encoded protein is CASRPDGDFTATEAFF.

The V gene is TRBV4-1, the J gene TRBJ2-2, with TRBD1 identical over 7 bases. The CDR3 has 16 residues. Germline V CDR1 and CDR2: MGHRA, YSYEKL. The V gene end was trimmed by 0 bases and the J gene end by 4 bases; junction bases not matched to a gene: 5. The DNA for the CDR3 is TGCGCCAGCAGCCAAGACAGGGGGTACTCCACCGGGGAGCTGTTTTTT. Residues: CASSQDRGYSTGELFF.

CDR3 nucleotide sequence: TGTGCCACCAGCAGTTCCGGGACTACCGCCTACGAGCAGTACTTC. This codes for CATSSSGTTAYEQYF. The chain combines TRBV15 with TRBJ2-7; 7 nucleotides align to TRBD2. The V gene's germline CDR1 is LNHNV and CDR2 YYDKDF (reference sequence). The trim removed 3 bases at V and 2 bases at J, leaving 7 bases unmatched. There are 15 residues in the CDR3.

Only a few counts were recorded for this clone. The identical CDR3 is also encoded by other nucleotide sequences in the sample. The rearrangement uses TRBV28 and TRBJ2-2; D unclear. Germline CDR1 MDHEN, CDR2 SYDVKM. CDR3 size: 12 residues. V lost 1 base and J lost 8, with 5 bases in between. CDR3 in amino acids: CASSLFGGELFF. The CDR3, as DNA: TGTGCCAGCAGTTTATTCGGTGGGGAGCTGTTTTTT. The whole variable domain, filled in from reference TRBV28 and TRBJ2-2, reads DVKVTQSSRYLVKRTGEKVFLECVQDMDHENMFWYRQDPGLGLRLIYFSYDVKMKEKGDIPEGYSVSREKKERFSLILESASTNQTSMYLCASSLFGGELFFGEGSRLTVL.

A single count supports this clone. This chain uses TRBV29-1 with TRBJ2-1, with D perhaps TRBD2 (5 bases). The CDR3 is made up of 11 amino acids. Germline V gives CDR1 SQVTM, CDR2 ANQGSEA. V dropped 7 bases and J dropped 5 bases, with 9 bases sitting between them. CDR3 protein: CSAEGNNEQFF. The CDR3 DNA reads TGCAGCGCCGAGGGAAACAATGAGCAGTTCTTC.

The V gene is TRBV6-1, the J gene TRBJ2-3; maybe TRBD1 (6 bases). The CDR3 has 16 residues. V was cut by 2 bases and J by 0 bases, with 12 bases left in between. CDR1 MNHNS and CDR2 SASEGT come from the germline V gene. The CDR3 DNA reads TGTGCCAGCAGTGAAAGGGGGTCCCCTAGCACAGATACGCAGTATTTT. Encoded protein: CASSERGSPSTDTQYF.

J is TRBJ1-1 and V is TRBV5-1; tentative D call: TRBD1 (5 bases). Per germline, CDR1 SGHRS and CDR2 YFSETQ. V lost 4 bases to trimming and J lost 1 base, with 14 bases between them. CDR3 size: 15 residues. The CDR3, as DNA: TGCGCCAGCAGCCCGGGGGTACAGTCGAACACTGAAGCTTTCTTT. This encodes CASSPGVQSNTEAFF.

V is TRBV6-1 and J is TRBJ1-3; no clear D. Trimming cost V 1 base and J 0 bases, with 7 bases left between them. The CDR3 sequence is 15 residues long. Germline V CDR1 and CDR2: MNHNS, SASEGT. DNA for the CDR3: TGTGCCAGCAGTGAAGACCTTAACTCTGGAAACACCATATATTTT. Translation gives CASSEDLNSGNTIYF.

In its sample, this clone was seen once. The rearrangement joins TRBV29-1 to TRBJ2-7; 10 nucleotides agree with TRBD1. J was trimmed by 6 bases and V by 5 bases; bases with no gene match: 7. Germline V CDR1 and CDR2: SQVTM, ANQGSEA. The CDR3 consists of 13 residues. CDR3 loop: CSVSGQGRVEQYF. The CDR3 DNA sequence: TGCAGCGTTTCGGGACAGGGGCGGGTCGAGCAGTACTTC.

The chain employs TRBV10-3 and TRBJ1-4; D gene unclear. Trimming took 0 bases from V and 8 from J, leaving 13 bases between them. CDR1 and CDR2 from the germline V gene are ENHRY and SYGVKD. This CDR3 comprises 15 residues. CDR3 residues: CAISESVQFPEKLFF. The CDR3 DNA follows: TGTGCCATCAGTGAGTCCGTGCAGTTCCCCGAAAAACTGTTTTTT.

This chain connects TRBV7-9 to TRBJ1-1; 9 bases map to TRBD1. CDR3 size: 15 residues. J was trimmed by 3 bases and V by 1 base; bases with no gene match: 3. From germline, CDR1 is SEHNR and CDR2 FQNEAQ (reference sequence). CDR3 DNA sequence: TGTGCCAGCAGCTTAGAACAGGGGGCCGACACTGAAGCTTTCTTT. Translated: CASSLEQGADTEAFF.

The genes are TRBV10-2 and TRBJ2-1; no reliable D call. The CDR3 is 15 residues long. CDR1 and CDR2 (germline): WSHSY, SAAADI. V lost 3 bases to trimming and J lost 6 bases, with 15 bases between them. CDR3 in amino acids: CASSDEVASANEQFF. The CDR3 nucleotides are TGCGCCAGCAGTGACGAGGTGGCCTCTGCCAATGAGCAGTTCTTC.

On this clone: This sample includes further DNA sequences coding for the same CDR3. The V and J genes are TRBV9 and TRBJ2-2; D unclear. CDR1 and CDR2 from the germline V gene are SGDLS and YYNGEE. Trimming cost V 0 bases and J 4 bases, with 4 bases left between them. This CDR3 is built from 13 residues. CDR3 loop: CASSVEVTGELFF. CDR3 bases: TGTGCCAGCAGCGTAGAAGTCACCGGGGAGCTGTTTTTT.

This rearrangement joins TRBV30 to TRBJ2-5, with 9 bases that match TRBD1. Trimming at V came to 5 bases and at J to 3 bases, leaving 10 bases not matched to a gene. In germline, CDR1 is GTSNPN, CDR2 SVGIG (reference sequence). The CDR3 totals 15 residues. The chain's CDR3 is CAWDPGTGSEETQYF. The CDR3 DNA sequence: TGTGCCTGGGATCCCGGGACAGGGAGTGAAGAGACCCAGTACTTC.

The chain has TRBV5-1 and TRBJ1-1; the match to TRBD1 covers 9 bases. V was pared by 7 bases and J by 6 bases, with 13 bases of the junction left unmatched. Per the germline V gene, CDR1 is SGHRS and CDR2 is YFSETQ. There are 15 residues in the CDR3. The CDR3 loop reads CASRNPGTGIPEAFF. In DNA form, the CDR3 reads TGCGCCAGCCGAAATCCCGGGACAGGGATACCTGAAGCTTTCTTT.

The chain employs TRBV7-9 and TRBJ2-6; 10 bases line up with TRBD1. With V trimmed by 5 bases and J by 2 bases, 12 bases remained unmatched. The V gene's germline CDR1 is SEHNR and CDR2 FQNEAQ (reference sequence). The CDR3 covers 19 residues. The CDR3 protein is CASSLTYRDRGTGANVLTF. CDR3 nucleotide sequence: TGTGCCAGCAGCCTAACTTACCGGGACAGGGGAACTGGGGCCAACGTCCTGACTTTC.

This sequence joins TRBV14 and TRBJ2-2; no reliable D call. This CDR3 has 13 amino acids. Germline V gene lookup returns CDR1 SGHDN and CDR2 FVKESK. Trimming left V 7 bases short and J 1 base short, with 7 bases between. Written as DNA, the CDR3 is TGTGCCAGCAACCTAATGAACACCGGGGAGCTGTTTTTT. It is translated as CASNLMNTGELFF.

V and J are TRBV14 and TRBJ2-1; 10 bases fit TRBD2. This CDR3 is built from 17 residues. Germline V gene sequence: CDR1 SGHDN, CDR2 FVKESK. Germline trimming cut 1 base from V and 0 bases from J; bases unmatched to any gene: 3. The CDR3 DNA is TGTGCCAGCAGCCAAGGAGCGGGAGGGCCCTCCTACAATGAGCAGTTCTTC. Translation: CASSQGAGGPSYNEQFF. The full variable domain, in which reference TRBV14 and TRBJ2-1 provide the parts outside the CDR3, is EAGVTQFPSHSVIEKGQTVTLRCDPISGHDNLYWYRRVMGKEIKFLLHFVKESKQDESGMPNNRFLAERTGGTYSTLKVQPAELEDSGVYFCASSQGAGGPSYNEQFFGPGTRLTVL.

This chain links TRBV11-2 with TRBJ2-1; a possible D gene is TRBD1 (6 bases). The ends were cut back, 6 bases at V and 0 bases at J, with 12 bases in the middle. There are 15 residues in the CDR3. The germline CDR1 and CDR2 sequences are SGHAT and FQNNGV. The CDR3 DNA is TGTGCCAGCAGATTGACAGGTAACTCCTACAATGAGCAGTTCTTC. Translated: CASRLTGNSYNEQFF.

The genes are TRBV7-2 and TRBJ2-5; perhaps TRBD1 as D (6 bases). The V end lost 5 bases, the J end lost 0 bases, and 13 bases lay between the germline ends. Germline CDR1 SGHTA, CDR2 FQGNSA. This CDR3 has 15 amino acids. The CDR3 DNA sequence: TGTGCCAGCAGCCTCCCCCAGGGGTACCAAGAGACCCAGTACTTC. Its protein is CASSLPQGYQETQYF.

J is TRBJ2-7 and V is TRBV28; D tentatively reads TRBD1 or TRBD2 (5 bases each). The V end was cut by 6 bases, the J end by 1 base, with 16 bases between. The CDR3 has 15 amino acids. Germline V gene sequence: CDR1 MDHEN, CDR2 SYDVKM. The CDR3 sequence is CASSHQGRGSYEQYF. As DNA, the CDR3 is TGTGCCAGCAGCCATCAGGGCCGAGGGTCCTACGAGCAGTACTTC.

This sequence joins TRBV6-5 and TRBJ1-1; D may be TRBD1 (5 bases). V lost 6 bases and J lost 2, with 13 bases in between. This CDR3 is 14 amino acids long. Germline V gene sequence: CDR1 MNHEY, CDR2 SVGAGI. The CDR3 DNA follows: TGTGCCAGCAGCCAGGGAGGGTTCAACACTGAAGCTTTCTTT. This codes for CASSQGGFNTEAFF.

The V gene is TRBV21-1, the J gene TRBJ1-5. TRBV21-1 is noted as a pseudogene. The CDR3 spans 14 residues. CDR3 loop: CASNTTGGNQPQHF. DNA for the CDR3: TGTGCCAGCAATACGACCGGGGGCAATCAGCCCCAGCATTTT.

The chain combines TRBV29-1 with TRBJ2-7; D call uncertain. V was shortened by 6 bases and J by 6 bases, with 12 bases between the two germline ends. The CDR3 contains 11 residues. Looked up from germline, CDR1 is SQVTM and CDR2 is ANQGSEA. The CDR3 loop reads CSVETRGEQYF. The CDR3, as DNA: TGCAGCGTAGAAACCCGCGGCGAGCAGTACTTC.